A single sample is the source of the 31 T cell receptor beta chains below, sequenced in a study of tumor-infiltrating lymphocytes in primary liver carcinoma. Co-extraction of both nucleic acids (RNA and DNA) used about 20-33 mg of unsorted bulk tissue. Starting material of about 450 ng total RNA yielded TCR beta cDNA via a constant-region primer. Employing slightly modified ARM-PCR, three nested multiplex PCR rounds were run, and these gave rise to the TCR beta libraries. Both of the initial two PCR rounds ran for about 11 cycles and employed TRBV1-TRBV30 forward primers alongside a C-beta reverse primer. TCRdb analysed the multiplex PCR reads with MiXCR anew, one entry per CDR3 protein. The sample consists of 80,000 to 100,000 distinct CDR3 sequences, roughly 70% of them appearing once. The sample taken for sequencing was tumor-adjacent normal liver tissue. The source is a man aged 35 to 55 with primary liver carcinoma and hepatitis B virus infection.

This clonotype is classed as medium-sized. V and J are TRBV11-1 and TRBJ2-1; 7 bases align to TRBD2. Germline V CDR1 and CDR2: SGHAT, FQDESV (reference sequence). The length of the CDR3 is 16 residues. V lost 0 bases to trimming and J lost 3 bases; unmatched junction nucleotides: 5. The DNA for the CDR3 is TGTGCCAGCAGCTTAGCGCGGGGAGGGCTCTACAATGAGCAGTTCTTC. The encoded protein is CASSLARGGLYNEQFF.

On this clonotype itself: Lacking the conserved final phenylalanine or tryptophan, this CDR3 likely reflects a read error. This chain uses TRBV12-3 or TRBV12-4 with TRBJ2-7; D might be TRBD2 (6 bases). The CDR3 sequence is 12 residues long. Trimming pared 8 bases from V and 2 bases from J, leaving 10 bases between. The DNA of the CDR3 is TGTGCCAGCCACGGCGGGGCCTACGAGCAGTACTTA. Encoded protein: CASHGGAYEQYL.

About this clonotype: A junction end diverges from the germline sequence, so it may reflect a read error. The chain recombines TRBV11-2 with TRBJ2-2; the match to TRBD2 covers 15 bases. This CDR3 has 17 amino acids. Germline loops: CDR1 SGHAT, CDR2 FQNNGV. The CDR3 loop is CAGSQGLAGGGTRELFF. The DNA of the CDR3 is TGTGCCGGCAGCCAGGGACTAGCGGGAGGCGGGACCAGGGAGCTGTTTTTT.

Of note for this clonotype: A junction end diverges from the germline sequence, so it may reflect a read error. The rearrangement links TRBV9 to TRBJ2-2, with a possible D match to TRBD2 (5 bases). The germline gives CDR1 SGDLS, CDR2 YYNGEE. This CDR3 has 16 residues. The CDR3 DNA reads TGTGCCAGCAGCGAGAACCCCCTGCATGATACCGGGAAGCTGTTTTTT. It yields the protein CASSENPLHDTGKLFF.

This clonotype was observed at least ten times. V gene TRBV4-1 combines with J gene TRBJ2-1; the D is unclear. The CDR3 sequence is 16 residues long. V was trimmed by 2 bases and J by 0 bases, leaving 11 bases between them. Looked up from germline, CDR1 is MGHRA and CDR2 is YSYEKL. The CDR3 bases are TGCGCCAGCAGCCAAATAGCTGATATCTCCTACAATGAGCAGTTCTTC. Residues: CASSQIADISYNEQFF.

This clonotype appeared many times. The chain links TRBV7-8 to TRBJ2-5; D remains ambiguous. V lost 5 bases and J 10 bases, leaving 26 bases between the germline ends. This CDR3 has 16 residues. Per germline, CDR1 SGHVS and CDR2 FQNEAQ. For the CDR3, the DNA is TGTGCCAGCAGCCTCTCGCTGGGGTTACCCAAGAAGGGCCAGTACTTC. Translated: CASSLSLGLPKKGQYF.

A remark on this clonotype: Compared with germline, one end of the junction differs, possibly owing to a read error. The chain recombines TRBV11-2 with TRBJ2-2, with D maybe TRBD2 (5 bases). CDR1 SGHAT and CDR2 FQNNGV come from the germline V gene. The CDR3 is 14 residues long. The CDR3 DNA sequence: TGTGCCGGCAGCTTAGGGATGAACACCGGGGTGCTGTTTTTT. It translates to CAGSLGMNTGVLFF.

The rearrangement uses TRBV6-1 and TRBJ1-2, with 7 bases matching TRBD1. CDR3 length: 14 residues. Per germline, CDR1 MNHNS and CDR2 SASEGT. Germline trimming cut 7 bases from V and 3 bases from J; bases unmatched to any gene: 8. The CDR3 DNA reads as TGTGCCAGCATGGCAGGGGGTATTGACTATGGCTACACCTTC. Translating gives CASMAGGIDYGYTF.

The chain recombines TRBV12-3 or TRBV12-4 with TRBJ2-6; D gene uncertain. Trimming cost V 5 bases and J 3 bases, with 5 bases left between them. This CDR3 is built from 13 residues. The CDR3 DNA is TGTGCCAGCAGTCCAGTTGGGGCCAACGTCCTGACTTTC. Encoded protein: CASSPVGANVLTF.

This clonotype was recorded at least ten times. This rearrangement joins TRBV6-6 to TRBJ1-4; the match to TRBD1 covers 7 bases. V lost 5 bases and J lost 7; bases outside the gene matches: 16. Per germline, CDR1 MNHNY and CDR2 SVGAGI (reference sequence). The CDR3 extends over 17 amino acids. CDR3 residues: CASSGTVNIPGGEKLFF. CDR3 coding DNA: TGTGCCAGCAGTGGGACAGTAAATATCCCGGGAGGTGAAAAACTGTTTTTT.

In regard to this clonotype: A read error is possible here, since a much larger clone lies one base away. The rearrangement joins TRBV7-3 to TRBJ2-5; D may be TRBD2 (6 bases). V was pared by 6 bases and J by 6 bases, with 17 bases between. CDR3 length equals 14 residues. CDR1 is SGHTA, CDR2 FQGTGA, per germline. The CDR3 nucleotides read TGTGCCAGCAGTCCAGGAGGGAGCCCGCAGACCCAGTACTTC. Its protein is CASSPGGSPQTQYF.

About this clonotype: Germline and junction disagree at one end, which may indicate a read error. The V and J genes are TRBV11-1 and TRBJ2-1; TRBD2 matches at 9 bases. The CDR3 contains 17 residues. Germline values: CDR1 SGHAT, CDR2 FQDESV (reference sequence). CDR3 in DNA: TGTGCCAGCAGCCTAGGATTAGCGGGAGAAGTTGACAATGAGCGGTTCTTC. Its protein product is CASSLGLAGEVDNERFF.

This sequence joins TRBV11-2 and TRBJ1-3, with 9 bases fitting TRBD1. V dropped 5 bases and J dropped 8; count of bases not matched to a gene: 10. This CDR3 is 15 amino acids long. Germline CDR1 reads SGHAT; CDR2 reads FQNNGV. In DNA form, the CDR3 reads TGTGCCAGCAGCCCTTTGGACAGGGGCCTATACACCATATATTTT. Translation: CASSPLDRGLYTIYF.

For this clonotype: Without the conserved terminal phenylalanine or tryptophan, this CDR3 likely stems from a read error. V usage is TRBV6-5 and J usage is TRBJ1-5, with 11 bases lining up with TRBD1. This CDR3 is 14 amino acids long. Germline V gene data show CDR1 as MNHEY and CDR2 as SVGAGI. Trimming took 10 bases from V and 4 from J; bases not matched to a gene: 6. The CDR3 reads CAIRTGGSNQPQHL. DNA for the CDR3: TGTGCCATCAGGACAGGGGGCTCTAATCAGCCCCAGCATCTT.

On this clonotype itself: The missing conserved phenylalanine or tryptophan at the end of this CDR3 makes a read error likely. This chain connects TRBV11-2 to TRBJ2-3, with 8 bases matching TRBD2. The CDR3 extends over 17 amino acids. Germline loops: CDR1 SGHAT, CDR2 FQNNGV. CDR3 in amino acids: CASILGPWREEADTQYY. CDR3 bases: TGTGCCAGCATCTTAGGGCCGTGGCGGGAGGAGGCAGATACGCAGTATTAT.

To note about this clonotype: A much larger clonotype is one base distant, so this may be a read error. The chain has TRBV30 and TRBJ1-4; tentative D call: TRBD1 (5 bases). This CDR3 region has 14 residues. Germline V gene data show CDR1 as GTSNPN and CDR2 as SVGIG (reference sequence). Trimming took 2 bases from V and 8 from J, leaving 15 bases between them. The CDR3 nucleotides read TGTGCCTGGAGTCGTTCCAGGGCCGGGGAAAAACTGTTTTTT. Its protein is CAWSRSRAGEKLFF.

V and J are TRBV4-1 and TRBJ2-5; the match to TRBD2 covers 10 bases. V trimming: 6 bases; J trimming: 10 bases; junction bases outside the gene matches: 14. The CDR3 sequence is 15 residues long. Germline V gene data show CDR1 as MGHRA and CDR2 as YSYEKL. The CDR3 DNA sequence: TGCGCCAGCAGTTTAGCGGGAGGCCACCAAGAGGGCCAGTACTTC. Translating gives CASSLAGGHQEGQYF.

The chain couples TRBV20-1 to TRBJ1-4; 9 bases are shared with TRBD1. From germline, CDR1 is DFQATT and CDR2 SNEGSKA (reference sequence). The V segment lost 6 bases and the J segment 5 bases; nucleotides outside the gene matches: 10. This CDR3 is built from 15 residues. CDR3 nucleotide sequence: TGCAGTGCCACATCCCTCGGGACAGGGAATGAAAAACTGTTTTTT. Translating it yields CSATSLGTGNEKLFF.

In this sample, this clonotype turned up a few times. Its ends do not fully match the called genes, so a read error is possible. The chain couples TRBV28 to TRBJ2-4; D gene unclear. The germline gives CDR1 MDHEN, CDR2 SYDVKM. The CDR3 is made up of 14 amino acids. CDR3 sequence (DNA): TGTGCCAGCAGTCCAGCCACTGCCAAAAACACTCAGTACTTC. Protein sequence: CASSPATAKNTQYF.

The gene calls are TRBV28 and TRBJ1-5; D ambiguous. With 6 bases removed from V and 7 bases from J, the gap between germline ends came to 10 bases. Germline V gene data show CDR1 as MDHEN and CDR2 as SYDVKM. This CDR3 is 12 amino acids long. The CDR3 DNA reads as TGTGCCAGCAGACCCGCGGGGCAGCCCCAGCATTTT. Translated, it gives CASRPAGQPQHF. Looking up the rest from reference TRBV28 and TRBJ1-5 gives the full variable domain: DVKVTQSSRYLVKRTGEKVFLECVQDMDHENMFWYRQDPGLGLRLIYFSYDVKMKEKGDIPEGYSVSREKKERFSLILESASTNQTSMYLCASRPAGQPQHFGDGTRLSIL.

Remarks on this clonotype: A much larger clone is a single base away; this may be a read error. The genes are TRBV12-3 or TRBV12-4 and TRBJ1-5; unclear D gene. V was clipped by 7 bases and J by 7 bases, with 11 bases between them. This CDR3 contains 12 residues. The CDR3 nucleotides read TGTGCCAGCACTTTCCTGGAACAGCCCCAGCATTTT. Its translation: CASTFLEQPQHF.

V is TRBV15 and J is TRBJ2-3; D might be TRBD2 (5 bases). CDR1 and CDR2 (germline): LNHNV, YYDKDF (reference sequence). There are 15 residues in the CDR3. V was shortened by 0 bases and J by 4 bases, with 11 bases between the two germline ends. The CDR3 DNA follows: TGTGCCACCAGCAGAGATGTCCGGGATCCAGATACGCAGTATTTT. This sequence encodes CATSRDVRDPDTQYF. The full variable domain, rest sourced from reference TRBV15 and TRBJ2-3, is DAMVIQNPRYQVTQFGKPVTLSCSQTLNHNVMYWYQQKSSQAPKLLFHYYDKDFNNEADTPDNFQSRRPNTSFCFLDIRSPGLGDTAMYLCATSRDVRDPDTQYFGPGTRLTVL.

Note on this clonotype: Possible read error: a much larger clone is one base away. The V gene is TRBV7-9, the J gene TRBJ2-5, with TRBD2 identical over 13 bases. The CDR3 covers 15 residues. Trimming took 5 bases from V and 4 from J; bases not matched to a gene: 4. Germline CDR1 is SEHNR and CDR2 is FQNEAQ (reference sequence). CDR3 in DNA: TGTGCCAGCAGCCCGGGACTAGCGGGAACAGAGACCCAGTACTTC. Protein: CASSPGLAGTETQYF.

About this clonotype: Mismatch with germline at one junction end may stem from a read error. The CDR3 spells CTSSLRPGLAAYQETQYF. The CDR3 coding sequence is TGTACCAGCAGCTTGCGTCCTGGACTAGCGGCATACCAAGAGACCCAGTACTTC. The chain is built from TRBV11-2 and TRBJ2-5; 10 positions match TRBD2. This CDR3 comprises 18 residues. Germline V gene sequence: CDR1 SGHAT, CDR2 FQNNGV.

There are many counts of this clonotype. V usage is TRBV29-1 and J usage is TRBJ2-7; weak D call: TRBD2 (5 bases). Germline V lookup: CDR1 SQVTM, CDR2 ANQGSEA. The CDR3 contains 15 residues. With 7 bases removed from V and 5 bases from J, the gap between germline ends came to 24 bases. CDR3 loop: CSAGLGELGSDEQYF. CDR3 coding DNA: TGCAGCGCCGGCCTCGGGGAACTAGGCAGTGACGAGCAGTACTTC.

This chain connects TRBV30 to TRBJ2-7; 9 nucleotides align to TRBD1. The germline gives CDR1 GTSNPN, CDR2 SVGIG (reference sequence). The CDR3 totals 13 residues. The J segment lost 2 bases and the V segment lost 5 bases, leaving 4 bases of the junction unmatched. CDR3 sequence (DNA): TGTGCCTGGCGCCGACAGGGGGCCTACGAGCAGTACTTC. Translating it yields CAWRRQGAYEQYF.

With regard to this clonotype: A much larger clone lies a single base off, so this may be a read error. The rearrangement joins TRBV6-1 to TRBJ1-6; 7 bases agree with TRBD1. Germline V gene sequence: CDR1 MNHNS, CDR2 SASEGT. The CDR3 extends over 15 amino acids. For the CDR3, the DNA is TGTACCAGCAGTGAAGAGGCGACAGGGATGTCACCCCTCCACTTT. Translation gives CTSSEEATGMSPLHF.

The chain links TRBV6-1 to TRBJ2-3; no clear D. V was trimmed by 6 bases and J by 5 bases, leaving 9 bases between them. Germline CDR1 reads MNHNS; CDR2 reads SASEGT. This CDR3 is built from 12 residues. CDR3 protein: CASRVTIDTQYF. The CDR3 DNA sequence: TGTGCCAGCAGGGTTACCATAGATACGCAGTATTTT.

For this clonotype: No conserved phenylalanine or tryptophan ends this CDR3, so it is likely a read error. Because the CDR3's place on the DNA is in doubt, the DNA is left out and the CDR3 is given as listed by TCRdb. The chain links TRBV12-3 or TRBV12-4 to TRBJ1-1; the table's D call, TRBD1, was not checked against the DNA. The CDR3 is 13 amino acids in total, end residues counted. CDR3 in amino acids: CAIKTGWNTEAFV.

This clonotype has just one count. It may be a read error: a sequence one base away is much more abundant. This chain links TRBV5-5 with TRBJ2-1; no clear D. The germline V gene encodes CDR1 SGHKS and CDR2 YYEKEE (reference sequence). This CDR3 spans 16 amino acids. In nucleotides, the CDR3 is TGTGCCAGCAGCTTGGAGTGGGCGTCTTCCTACAATGTGCAGTTCTTC. It encodes CASSLEWASSYNVQFF.

Regarding this clonotype: Sequence at one end of the junction differs from germline and may be a read error. This rearrangement joins TRBV11-2 to TRBJ2-1; D is perhaps TRBD2 (6 bases). The length of the CDR3 is 14 residues. The germline gives CDR1 SGHAT, CDR2 FQNNGV. CDR3 loop: CAGSSAGPGNEQLF. The CDR3 DNA reads TGTGCCGGCAGTTCAGCGGGCCCTGGGAATGAGCAACTCTTC.